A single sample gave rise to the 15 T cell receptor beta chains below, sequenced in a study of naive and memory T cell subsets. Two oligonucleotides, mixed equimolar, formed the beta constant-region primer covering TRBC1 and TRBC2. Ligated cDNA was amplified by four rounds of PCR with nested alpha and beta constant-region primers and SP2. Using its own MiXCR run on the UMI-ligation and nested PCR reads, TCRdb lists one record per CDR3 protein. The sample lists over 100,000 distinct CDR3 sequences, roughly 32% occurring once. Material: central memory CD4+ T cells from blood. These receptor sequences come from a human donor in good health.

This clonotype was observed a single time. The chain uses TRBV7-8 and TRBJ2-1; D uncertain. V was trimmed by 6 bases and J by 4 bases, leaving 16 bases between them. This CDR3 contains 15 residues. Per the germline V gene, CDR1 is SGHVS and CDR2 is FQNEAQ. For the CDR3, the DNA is TGTGCCAGCAGAAATAGAGAAACTACTTACAATGAGCAGTTCTTC. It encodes CASRNRETTYNEQFF.

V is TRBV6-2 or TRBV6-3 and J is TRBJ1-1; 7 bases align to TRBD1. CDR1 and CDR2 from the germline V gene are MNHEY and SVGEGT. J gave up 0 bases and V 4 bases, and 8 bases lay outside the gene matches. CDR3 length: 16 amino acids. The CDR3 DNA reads TGTGCCAGCAGTTTTTCACACAGGGGCATGAACACTGAAGCTTTCTTT. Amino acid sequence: CASSFSHRGMNTEAFF.

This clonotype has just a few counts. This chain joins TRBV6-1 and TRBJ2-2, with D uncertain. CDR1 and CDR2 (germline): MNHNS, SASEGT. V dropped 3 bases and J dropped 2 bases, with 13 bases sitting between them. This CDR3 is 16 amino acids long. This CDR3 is CASSDLSGPNTGELFF. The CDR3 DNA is TGTGCCAGCAGTGACCTGAGTGGGCCCAACACCGGGGAGCTGTTTTTT.

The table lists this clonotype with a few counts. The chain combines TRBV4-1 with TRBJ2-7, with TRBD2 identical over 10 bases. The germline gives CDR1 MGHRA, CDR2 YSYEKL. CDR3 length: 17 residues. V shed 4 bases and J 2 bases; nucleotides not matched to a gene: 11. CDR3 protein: CASSPGTSAAPPYEQYF. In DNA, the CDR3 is TGCGCCAGCAGCCCCGGGACTAGCGCTGCCCCCCCCTACGAGCAGTACTTC.

In DNA form, the CDR3 reads TGTGCCAGCAGTCACCACTCCTACGAGCAGTACTTC. Its translation is CASSHHSYEQYF. The rearrangement links TRBV6-1 to TRBJ2-7, with D hard to call. The ends were cut back, 5 bases at V and 0 bases at J, with 5 bases in the middle. Germline V gives CDR1 MNHNS, CDR2 SASEGT. CDR3 length: 12 residues.

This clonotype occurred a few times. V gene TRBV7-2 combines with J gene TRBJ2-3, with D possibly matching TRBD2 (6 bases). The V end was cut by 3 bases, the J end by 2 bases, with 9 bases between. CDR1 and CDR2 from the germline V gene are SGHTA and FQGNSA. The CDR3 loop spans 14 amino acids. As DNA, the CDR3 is TGTGCCAGCAGCTTTAGCGGTTACACAGATACGCAGTATTTT. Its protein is CASSFSGYTDTQYF.

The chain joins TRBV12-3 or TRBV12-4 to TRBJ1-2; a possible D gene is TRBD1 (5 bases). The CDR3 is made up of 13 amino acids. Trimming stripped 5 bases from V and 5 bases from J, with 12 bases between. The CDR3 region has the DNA TGTGCCAGCAGTCTCAGGGCTCGATATGGCTACACCTTC. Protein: CASSLRARYGYTF.

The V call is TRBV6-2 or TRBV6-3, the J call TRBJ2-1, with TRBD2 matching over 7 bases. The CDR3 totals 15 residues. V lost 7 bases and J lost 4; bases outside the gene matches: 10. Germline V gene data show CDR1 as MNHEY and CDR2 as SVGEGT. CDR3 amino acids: CASTTRGSRYNEQFF. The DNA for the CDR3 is TGTGCCAGCACCACCCGCGGGAGTAGATACAATGAGCAGTTCTTC.

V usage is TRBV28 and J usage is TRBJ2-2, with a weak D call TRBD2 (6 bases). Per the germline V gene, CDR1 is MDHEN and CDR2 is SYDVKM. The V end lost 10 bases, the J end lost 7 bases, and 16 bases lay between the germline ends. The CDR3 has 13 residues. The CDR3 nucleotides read TGTGCCACCCAGTCTGGAGGGATCGGGGAGCTGTTTTTT. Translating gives CATQSGGIGELFF.

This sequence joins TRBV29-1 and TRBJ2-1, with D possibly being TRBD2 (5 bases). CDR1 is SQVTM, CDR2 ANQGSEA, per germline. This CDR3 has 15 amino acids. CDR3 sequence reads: CSSTYTGKSYNEQFF. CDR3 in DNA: TGCAGTTCAACTTATACCGGGAAGTCCTACAATGAGCAGTTCTTC.

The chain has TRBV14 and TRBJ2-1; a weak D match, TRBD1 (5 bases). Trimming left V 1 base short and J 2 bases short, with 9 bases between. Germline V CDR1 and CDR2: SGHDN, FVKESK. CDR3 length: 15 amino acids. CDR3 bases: TGTGCCAGCAGCCAAGGACAGCAAACCTACAATGAGCAGTTCTTC. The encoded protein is CASSQGQQTYNEQFF.

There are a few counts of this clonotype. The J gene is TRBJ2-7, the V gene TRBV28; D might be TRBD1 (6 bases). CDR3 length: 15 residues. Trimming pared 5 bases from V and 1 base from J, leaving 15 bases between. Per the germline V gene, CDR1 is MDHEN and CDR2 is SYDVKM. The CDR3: CASSEDNRVSYEQYF. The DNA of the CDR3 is TGTGCCAGCAGTGAGGATAACAGGGTGTCCTACGAGCAGTACTTC.

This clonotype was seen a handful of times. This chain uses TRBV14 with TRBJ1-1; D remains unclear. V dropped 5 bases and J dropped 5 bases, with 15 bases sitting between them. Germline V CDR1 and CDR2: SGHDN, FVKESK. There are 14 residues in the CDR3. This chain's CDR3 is CASSGVAVGTEAFF. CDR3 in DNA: TGTGCCAGCAGCGGGGTTGCAGTGGGGACTGAAGCTTTCTTT.

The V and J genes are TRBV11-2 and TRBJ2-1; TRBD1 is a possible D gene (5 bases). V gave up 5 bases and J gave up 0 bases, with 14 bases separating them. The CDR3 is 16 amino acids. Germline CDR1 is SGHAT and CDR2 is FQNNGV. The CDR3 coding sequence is TGTGCCAGCAGCCCCCGGGCAGGGAACTCCTACAATGAGCAGTTCTTC. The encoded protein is CASSPRAGNSYNEQFF.

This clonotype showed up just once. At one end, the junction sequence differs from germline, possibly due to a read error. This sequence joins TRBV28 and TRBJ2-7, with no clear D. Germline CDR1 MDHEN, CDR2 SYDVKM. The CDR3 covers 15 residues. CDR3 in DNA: TGTGCCAGCAGCAGGCCGGCGGACCTCTCCTACGAGCAGTACTTT. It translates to CASSRPADLSYEQYF.